One sample yielded the 26 T cell receptor beta chains listed below, sequenced in a study of cytomegalovirus exposure and HLA in healthy donors. PCR involved 60 Vbeta and 13 Jbeta primers. The data were produced by immunoSEQ multiplex PCR, yet TCRdb's version contains in-frame clones alone and is incomplete. The table lists approximately 140,000 clones. Sequenced material: PBMCs. All receptors derive from a woman between 18 and 29 years old in good health and CMV-seronegative.

The V and J genes are TRBV5-4 and TRBJ2-5; 7 bases match TRBD1. The CDR3 totals 14 residues. After removal of 5 bases from V and 5 bases from J, the junction contained 9 bases not matched to a gene. Per germline, CDR1 SGHNT and CDR2 YYREEE (reference sequence). The CDR3 is CASSTTGAWETQYF. The CDR3, as DNA: TGTGCCAGCAGTACTACAGGGGCATGGGAGACCCAGTACTTC.

This chain uses TRBV5-6 with TRBJ1-1; 12 positions agree with TRBD1. This CDR3 region has 15 residues. The junction had 5 bases not matched to a gene; V was cut back by 4 bases and J by 4 bases. Germline CDR1 reads SGHDT; CDR2 reads YYEEEE. This CDR3 is CASSRGQGARTEAFF. The CDR3 nucleotides read TGTGCCAGCAGCCGGGGACAGGGGGCGCGCACTGAAGCTTTCTTT.

This chain uses TRBV7-3 with TRBJ1-2; D is uncertain. Germline V gene sequence: CDR1 SGHTA, CDR2 FQGTGA. V lost 5 bases to trimming and J lost 4 bases, with 11 bases between them. The CDR3 consists of 13 residues. Here the CDR3 reads CASSPDTGYGYTF. CDR3 nucleotide sequence: TGTGCCAGCAGCCCAGATACGGGCTATGGCTACACCTTC.

The CDR3 protein is CSVEVRPAGGIYRGGSYEQYF. DNA of the CDR3: TGCAGCGTTGAAGTGCGTCCGGCAGGGGGCATCTATAGGGGTGGCTCCTACGAGCAGTACTTC. This chain joins TRBV29-1 and TRBJ2-7; 8 nucleotides agree with TRBD1. V lost 1 base, J lost 0 bases, and 23 bases stayed unmatched. Germline V gene sequence: CDR1 SQVTM, CDR2 ANQGSEA. CDR3 length: 21 amino acids.

The rearrangement uses TRBV5-1 and TRBJ1-1, with 8 bases aligning to TRBD1. This CDR3 comprises 14 residues. The germline CDR1 and CDR2 sequences are SGHRS and YFSETQ. V gave up 3 bases and J gave up 5 bases; unmatched junction bases: 6. CDR3 in amino acids: CASSSTGGVTEAFF. CDR3 sequence (DNA): TGCGCCAGCAGCTCCACAGGGGGAGTAACTGAAGCTTTCTTT.

The chain recombines TRBV30 with TRBJ2-4; D is ambiguous. Looked up from germline, CDR1 is GTSNPN and CDR2 is SVGIG (reference sequence). The V and J ends lost 0 bases and 2 bases respectively, with 11 bases between them. This CDR3 is 15 amino acids long. The CDR3 loop is CAWSVNSQTKNIQYF. Here the CDR3 DNA reads TGTGCCTGGAGTGTAAACAGTCAAACCAAAAACATTCAGTACTTC.

The V gene is TRBV5-6, the J gene TRBJ2-7; 10 bases are shared with TRBD1. The CDR3 runs 15 residues. Germline-derived CDR1 and CDR2 are SGHDT and YYEEEE. Unmatched junction bases numbered 8, after V lost 4 bases and J lost 4 bases. The CDR3 region has the DNA TGTGCCAGCAGCGCCCGGGACAGGGGAAGTTACGAGCAGTACTTC. This gives the protein CASSARDRGSYEQYF.

CDR3 sequence reads: CASSVESGPIYGYTF. DNA of the CDR3: TGTGCCAGCAGCGTAGAATCAGGCCCAATTTATGGCTACACCTTC. The chain is built from TRBV9 and TRBJ1-2; D unclear. Germline V gene lookup returns CDR1 SGDLS and CDR2 YYNGEE. This CDR3 comprises 15 residues. V gave up 0 bases and J gave up 5 bases, with 14 bases separating them.

The chain combines TRBV4-2 with TRBJ1-1, with TRBD1 as a possible D gene (5 bases). Trimming removed 0 bases from V and 4 bases from J, with 18 bases in between. The CDR3 has 17 amino acids. Germline assignment: CDR1 LGHNA and CDR2 YNFKEQ. CDR3 residues: CASSQEIVRVVGTEAFF. DNA for the CDR3: TGTGCCAGCAGCCAAGAGATAGTCAGGGTCGTTGGCACTGAAGCTTTCTTT.

This sequence joins TRBV11-3 and TRBJ2-5; D remains unclear. The CDR3 is 12 residues long. Trimming took 8 bases from V and 0 from J, leaving 7 bases between them. CDR1 and CDR2 (germline): SGHNT, YENEEA. CDR3 DNA: TGTGCCAGCGGCCGGGACCAAGAGACCCAGTACTTC. Protein sequence: CASGRDQETQYF.

This sequence joins TRBV30 and TRBJ1-4; D is possibly TRBD1 (5 bases). V was pared by 8 bases and J by 7 bases, with 14 bases between. CDR3 length: 12 amino acids. Germline V gene lookup returns CDR1 GTSNPN and CDR2 SVGIG (reference sequence). The CDR3 sequence: CARGGTTEKLFF. The CDR3 DNA sequence: TGTGCCCGTGGCGGGACGACTGAAAAACTGTTTTTT. The full variable domain, in which reference TRBV30 and TRBJ1-4 provide the parts outside the CDR3, is SQTIHQWPATLVQPVGSPLSLECTVEGTSNPNLYWYRQAAGRGLQLLFYSVGIGQISSEVPQNLSASRPQDRQFILSSKKLLLSDSGFYLCARGGTTEKLFFGSGTQLSVL.

This rearrangement joins TRBV5-6 to TRBJ2-2; 7 bases map to TRBD1. This CDR3 has 15 amino acids. V was pared by 7 bases and J by 6 bases, with 12 bases of the junction left unmatched. Germline V gene lookup returns CDR1 SGHDT and CDR2 YYEEEE. The CDR3 nucleotides are TGTGCCAGCTATAGTACAGGGGCGATCTCCGGGGAGCTGTTTTTT. This encodes CASYSTGAISGELFF.

The chain joins TRBV6-5 to TRBJ2-5; 9 bases are shared with TRBD2. The germline V gene has CDR1 MNHEY and CDR2 SVGAGI. The V and J ends lost 8 bases and 2 bases, in that order; junction bases with no gene match: 9. This CDR3 has 15 amino acids. The CDR3 reads CASAGSGSIQETQYF. CDR3 coding DNA: TGTGCCAGCGCCGGTAGCGGGAGCATTCAAGAGACCCAGTACTTC.

The chain recombines TRBV10-3 with TRBJ2-2; 8 nucleotides match TRBD1. The CDR3 runs to 16 residues. Germline assignment: CDR1 ENHRY and CDR2 SYGVKD. The ends lost 6 bases at V and 3 bases at J; junction bases unmatched: 9. CDR3 loop: CAIRERQGRDTGELFF. The CDR3 coding sequence is TGTGCCATCAGGGAACGACAGGGGCGAGACACCGGGGAGCTGTTTTTT.

The chain carries TRBV7-6 and TRBJ1-2; weak D call: TRBD1 (6 bases). V lost 1 base, J lost 8 bases, and 14 bases lay in between. There are 14 residues in the CDR3. From germline, CDR1 is SGHVS and CDR2 FNYEAQ. The CDR3 DNA reads as TGTGCCAGCAGCTTAGGGACAGCCGGATGGGGCTACACCTTC. Its translation is CASSLGTAGWGYTF.

This chain links TRBV7-7 with TRBJ2-1; no clear D. The ends were cut back, 1 base at V and 6 bases at J, with 7 bases in the middle. The CDR3 is 13 residues long. Germline V gene lookup returns CDR1 SSHAT and CDR2 FNYEAQ (reference sequence). The CDR3 region is CASSLDAVNEQFF. CDR3 DNA sequence: TGTGCCAGCAGCTTAGATGCGGTCAATGAGCAGTTCTTC.

The J gene is TRBJ2-7, the V gene TRBV5-4; possible D gene TRBD1, 6 bases. In germline, CDR1 is SGHNT, CDR2 YYREEE (reference sequence). The germline V and J ends were trimmed by 4 bases and 5 bases, with 19 bases remaining between them. The CDR3 is made up of 15 amino acids. DNA for the CDR3: TGTGCCAGCAGCCCCATCACTAGGGGGTTGGACGAGCAGTACTTC. Translating gives CASSPITRGLDEQYF.

CDR3 sequence: CASSLPQSREFF. The CDR3 bases are TGTGCCAGCAGCTTACCCCAATCGAGAGAGTTCTTC. The V and J genes are TRBV7-9 and TRBJ2-1; D unresolved. The V and J ends lost 2 bases and 14 bases respectively, with 13 bases between them. Looked up from germline, CDR1 is SEHNR and CDR2 is FQNEAQ (reference sequence). This CDR3 region has 12 residues. Full variable domain (outside the CDR3, taken from reference TRBV7-9 and TRBJ2-1): DTGVSQNPRHKITKRGQNVTFRCDPISEHNRLYWYRQTLGQGPEFLTYFQNEAQLEKSRLLSDRFSAERPKGSFSTLEIQRTEQGDSAMYLCASSLPQSREFFGPGTRLTVL.

The chain links TRBV5-1 to TRBJ2-7; 10 bases are shared with TRBD1. The CDR3 is 13 residues long. CDR1 is SGHRS, CDR2 YFSETQ, per germline. Unmatched junction bases numbered 4, after V lost 5 bases and J lost 5 bases. CDR3 region: CASRTDRGNEQYF. The CDR3, as DNA: TGCGCCAGCAGAACGGACAGGGGGAACGAGCAGTACTTC.

The chain combines TRBV30 with TRBJ1-1, with 11 bases lining up with TRBD1. The CDR3 has 15 amino acids. CDR1 is GTSNPN, CDR2 SVGIG, per germline (reference sequence). V was clipped by 2 bases and J by 4 bases; unmatched bases: 6. The CDR3 reads CAWSRQGTGGTEAFF. CDR3 in DNA: TGTGCCTGGAGTCGACAGGGGACAGGGGGCACTGAAGCTTTCTTT. Supplemented by reference TRBV30 and TRBJ1-1, the full variable domain reads SQTIHQWPATLVQPVGSPLSLECTVEGTSNPNLYWYRQAAGRGLQLLFYSVGIGQISSEVPQNLSASRPQDRQFILSSKKLLLSDSGFYLCAWSRQGTGGTEAFFGQGTRLTVV.

This chain uses TRBV4-1 with TRBJ2-5; D uncertain. CDR3 length: 18 residues. Per germline, CDR1 MGHRA and CDR2 YSYEKL. Deletions cut 2 bases from V and 1 base from J, with 20 bases between. This chain's CDR3 is CASSQNKKSPRSQETQYF. DNA of the CDR3: TGCGCCAGCAGCCAAAACAAAAAGTCACCCCGATCCCAAGAGACCCAGTACTTC.

The V call is TRBV10-3, the J call TRBJ2-2, with 7 nucleotides matching TRBD1. Trimming at V came to 3 bases and at J to 6 bases, leaving 4 bases not matched to a gene. CDR1 is ENHRY and CDR2 is SYGVKD in the germline V gene. The CDR3 has 14 residues. CDR3 protein: CAISDLQGSGELFF. CDR3 DNA sequence: TGTGCCATCAGTGACCTACAGGGGTCCGGGGAGCTGTTTTTT.

The gene calls are TRBV19 and TRBJ1-2; 7 nucleotides match TRBD1. The CDR3 sequence is 13 residues long. CDR1 is LNHDA and CDR2 is SQIVND in the germline V gene (reference sequence). V lost 4 bases to trimming and J lost 4 bases; unmatched junction nucleotides: 3. As DNA, the CDR3 is TGTGCCAGTAGTAGACAGGGCACCTATGGCTACACCTTC. This gives the protein CASSRQGTYGYTF.

The CDR3 bases are TGTGCCAGCAGCTTAACTAGCCCGGGCACAGATACGCAGTATTTT. Protein sequence: CASSLTSPGTDTQYF. The rearrangement links TRBV7-2 to TRBJ2-3; the D gene is possibly TRBD2 (6 bases). Trimming shortened V by 2 bases and J by 1 base, and 10 bases separated the two germline ends. CDR1 and CDR2 (germline): SGHTA, FQGNSA. The CDR3 totals 15 residues.

V is TRBV10-2 and J is TRBJ2-2; no clear D. The germline V gene has CDR1 WSHSY and CDR2 SAAADI. Trimming took 10 bases from V and 2 from J, leaving 20 bases between them. CDR3 size: 16 residues. CDR3 loop: CATLPPRSVNTGELFF. DNA for the CDR3: TGCGCCACCCTCCCCCCGCGGAGCGTTAACACCGGGGAGCTGTTTTTT.

The rearrangement links TRBV6-4 to TRBJ2-1; D uncertain. V was shortened by 2 bases and J by 2 bases, with 7 bases between the two germline ends. The CDR3 has 14 residues. Germline CDR1 reads MRHNA; CDR2 reads SNTAGT. CDR3 bases: TGTGCCAGCAGTGACGGGCCCGCCTACAATGAGCAGTTCTTC. It yields the protein CASSDGPAYNEQFF.